The present TCR beta chain was sequenced within a study of ipilimumab plus nivolumab after autologous stem cell transplantation. Turning to the study itself: Typical patient got 5 ipilimumab doses and about eight nivolumab doses (median). Myeloma patients were high-risk transplant-naive or relapsed within 3 years of first autologous transplant.

On this clone: Its antigen is unknown.

Notes on the study in general: The authors say TCR, Treg and microbiome findings warrant further study.

Libraries were prepared by immunoSEQ multiplex PCR; TCRdb keeps only in-frame clonotypes and omits some of them. The data hold some 41,000 clones, with 80% to 95% observed a single time. Checkpoint therapy with ipilimumab 1 mg/kg began 14 to 28 days after transplant. The TCR sequence derives from a male donor with multiple myeloma. The sequencing here drew on PBMCs, taken in a trial of ipilimumab plus nivolumab as post-transplant consolidation.

This CDR3 reads CAISGGLAGITDTQYF. CDR3 DNA sequence: TGTGCCATCAGTGGGGGACTAGCGGGGATCACAGATACGCAGTATTTT. V usage is TRBV10-3 and J usage is TRBJ2-3; 13 bases are a match to TRBD2. Trimming removed 4 bases from V and 2 bases from J; junction bases left unmatched: 3. CDR1 and CDR2 (germline): ENHRY, SYGVKD. CDR3 length: 16 residues.